Below, one T cell receptor beta chain is given with its context. The authors' processing: Reference gene primer amplification gave nucleated cell count estimates. Method: immunoSEQ multiplex PCR; TCRdb's copy keeps in-frame clones and lacks some. V, J and clone size were drawn from that table, and D and trimming were deduced from the DNA. The sample yields 270,000 or so clones, roughly 84% seen once. The data were obtained in a study of blood T cell repertoires in COVID-19. The wider study: Researchers got acute and convalescent COVID-19 samples from the United States, Italy and Spain. Sample material is recorded as cDNA or gDNA derived from T cells, B-cell-depleted T cells, or PBMCs.

The CDR3 spans 16 residues. Germline V gene data show CDR1 as MGHRA and CDR2 as YSYEKL. V lost 4 bases to trimming and J lost 6 bases; unmatched junction nucleotides: 10. Specimen: peripheral blood. The origin of this receptor is a woman aged 18-29 years with acute or convalescent COVID-19. V usage is TRBV4-1 and J usage is TRBJ1-5; 9 positions agree with TRBD1. In nucleotides, the CDR3 is TGCGCCAGCAGCCCAGAAGGGACAGGGTCGGGTCAGCCCCAGCATTTT. This translates into CASSPEGTGSGQPQHF.